This TCR beta chain stems from a study of shared clonotypes between healthy human individuals. Study-level background: Per donor, CD8 memory used one plate, CD8 naive used two, CD4 memory used three and CD4 naive used three.

TCRdb's copy holds only in-frame clones and misses some; the assay was immunoSEQ multiplex PCR. The data show roughly 850,000 clones, 96% seen once. CDR1 is MNHEY and CDR2 is SVGAGI in the germline V gene. Germline trimming cut 1 base from V and 1 base from J; bases unmatched to any gene: 5. The CDR3 loop spans 16 amino acids. CD45RO-negative, CCR7-positively selected cells formed the naive CD8 fraction, excluding terminally differentiated effector memory CD45RA+ cells. Whole-study findings and limits: For sorted subsets, rarefaction showed incomplete sequencing despite large depth.

Details on this clone: What it binds is not known.

This clonotype was sampled from a man younger than 45 in good health. This sequence joins TRBV6-5 and TRBJ2-3, with 7 bases fitting TRBD1. Specimen: naive CD8+ T cells sorted from blood. This CDR3 is CASSYYRDRGTDTQYF. The CDR3, as DNA: TGTGCCAGCAGTTACTACCGGGACAGAGGCACAGATACGCAGTATTTT.